These 20 T cell receptor beta chains share one sample of origin, sequenced in a study of Graves' ophthalmopathy and Graves' hyperthyroidism. RNA transcripts were the source from which TCR beta CDR3 regions were amplified. HTBI primers served in a first-round RT-PCR, which a second-round multiplex PCR followed. A single record per CDR3 protein comes from TCRdb applying MiXCR to the multiplex PCR reads. The table has about 1.1 million distinct CDR3 sequences, about two fifths seen once. Sequences were obtained from peripheral blood or thyroid tissue (not recorded which). The receptor set was obtained from an adult man with Graves' hyperthyroidism.

The chain recombines TRBV5-1 with TRBJ2-5; tentative D call: TRBD2 (5 bases). Trimming shortened V by 1 base and J by 7 bases, and 14 bases separated the two germline ends. The CDR3 is 14 residues long. CDR1 is SGHRS and CDR2 is YFSETQ in the germline V gene. CDR3 bases: TGCGCCAGCAGCTTGTGGACTGGTGGTTGGACCCAGTACTTC. Amino acids: CASSLWTGGWTQYF.

The V call is TRBV25-1, the J call TRBJ1-3; TRBD1 matches 8 bases. V was clipped by 6 bases and J by 4 bases; unmatched bases: 11. CDR3 length: 16 residues. CDR1 is MGHDK and CDR2 is SYGVNS in the germline V gene. The DNA of the CDR3 is TGTGCCAGCAGCGAGTCAGGGGGCGCGGAAGGAAACACCATATATTTT. Protein sequence: CASSESGGAEGNTIYF.

This clonotype was detected a few times. The J gene is TRBJ2-5, the V gene TRBV27; D is unresolved. In germline, CDR1 is MNHEY, CDR2 SMNVEV (reference sequence). The V end lost 2 bases, the J end lost 0 bases, and 10 bases lay between the germline ends. CDR3 size: 15 residues. In nucleotides, the CDR3 is TGTGCCAGCAGTTTAGGGTGGGCTAACCAAGAGACCCAGTACTTC. Translation gives CASSLGWANQETQYF.

In its sample, this clonotype was seen many times. The chain is built from TRBV7-2 and TRBJ1-2, with a weak D call TRBD1 (5 bases). The CDR3 is 15 amino acids. V was pared by 5 bases and J by 0 bases, with 13 bases between. CDR1 and CDR2 from the germline V gene are SGHTA and FQGNSA. CDR3 sequence: CASSARQSSNYGYTF. CDR3 bases: TGTGCCAGCAGCGCCCGACAGTCCTCTAACTATGGCTACACCTTC.

The table lists this clonotype with many counts. J is TRBJ2-5 and V is TRBV9; TRBD2 agrees at 14 bases. The CDR3 is made up of 16 amino acids. Germline CDR1 is SGDLS and CDR2 is YYNGEE. The V and J ends lost 3 bases and 1 base, in that order; junction bases with no gene match: 2. CDR3 sequence reads: CASSATSGGAQETQYF. The CDR3, as DNA: TGTGCCAGCAGCGCGACTAGCGGGGGGGCCCAAGAGACCCAGTACTTC.

This clonotype was detected once. The gene calls are TRBV11-1 and TRBJ2-7; D gene unclear. The ends were cut back, 5 bases at V and 3 bases at J, with 17 bases in the middle. The CDR3 extends over 15 amino acids. Germline V gives CDR1 SGHAT, CDR2 FQDESV (reference sequence). The CDR3 sequence: CASSSVEAHNYEQYF. The CDR3, as DNA: TGTGCCAGCAGCAGCGTTGAAGCCCACAACTACGAGCAGTACTTC.

This clonotype was detected many times. This sequence joins TRBV11-2 and TRBJ2-7, with D perhaps being TRBD1 or TRBD2 (5 bases each). Trimming took 3 bases from V and 3 from J, leaving 15 bases between them. The germline gives CDR1 SGHAT, CDR2 FQNNGV. This CDR3 has 15 amino acids. CDR3 DNA: TGTGCCAGCAGCTTTAATCCTGGGACGTTCTACGAGCAGTACTTC. Translated, it gives CASSFNPGTFYEQYF.

The chain recombines TRBV27 with TRBJ1-5; D unresolved. V was trimmed by 2 bases and J by 0 bases, leaving 8 bases between them. Germline V gene lookup returns CDR1 MNHEY and CDR2 SMNVEV (reference sequence). The CDR3 length is 15 residues. CDR3 DNA sequence: TGTGCCAGCAGTTTACAGAGAAATAGCAATCAGCCCCAGCATTTT. It yields the protein CASSLQRNSNQPQHF.

The chain is built from TRBV25-1 and TRBJ2-7; D is possibly TRBD1 or TRBD2 (5 bases each). CDR1 and CDR2 from the germline V gene are MGHDK and SYGVNS. With 4 bases removed from V and 2 bases from J, the gap between germline ends came to 9 bases. CDR3 length: 13 residues. Here the CDR3 reads CASSAGPAYEQYF. The CDR3 region has the DNA TGTGCCAGCAGTGCGGGGCCCGCCTACGAGCAGTACTTC.

V is TRBV6-5 and J is TRBJ2-7, with no clear D. This CDR3 region has 14 residues. Germline-derived CDR1 and CDR2 are MNHEY and SVGAGI. V lost 4 bases, J lost 6 bases, and 16 bases lay in between. The chain's CDR3 is CASSFKVGVGEQYF. CDR3 nucleotide sequence: TGTGCCAGCAGTTTCAAAGTTGGTGTGGGCGAGCAGTACTTC.

The chain couples TRBV4-3 to TRBJ1-1, with 9 bases matching TRBD1. Germline assignment: CDR1 LGHNA and CDR2 YSLEER. CDR3 length equals 17 residues. V shed 1 base, J shed 3 bases, and the junction held 9 bases outside the gene matches. DNA of the CDR3: TGCGCCAGCAGCCAAGTTGACAGGGGGGCCGTAGACACTGAAGCTTTCTTT. Translated: CASSQVDRGAVDTEAFF.

In its sample, this clonotype was seen once. A single base separates this from a much larger clone, so it may be a read error. V and J are TRBV7-9 and TRBJ2-5; D not certain. V lost 4 bases and J lost 4, with 10 bases in between. Germline V lookup: CDR1 SEHNR, CDR2 FQNEAQ (reference sequence). This CDR3 contains 13 residues. CDR3 amino acids: CASSSGHGETQYF. CDR3 sequence (DNA): TGTGCCAGCAGCTCCGGGCACGGAGAGACCCAGTACTTC.

In its sample, this clonotype was seen many times. The chain employs TRBV7-9 and TRBJ1-5, with 9 positions matching TRBD1. The CDR3 sequence is 14 residues long. Germline CDR1 SEHNR, CDR2 FQNEAQ (reference sequence). With 5 bases clipped from V and 11 bases from J, the junction kept 10 bases outside the gene matches. CDR3 nucleotides: TGTGCCAGCAGCACCGAGGGACAGGGAGTGACCCAGCATTTT. Translation: CASSTEGQGVTQHF.

This chain connects TRBV25-1 to TRBJ1-6; possible D gene TRBD1, 6 bases. CDR3 length: 16 residues. CDR1 and CDR2 from the germline V gene are MGHDK and SYGVNS. V lost 1 base and J 5 bases, leaving 12 bases between the germline ends. The CDR3 sequence is CASSESRGANNSPLHF. CDR3 DNA sequence: TGTGCCAGCAGTGAATCTAGGGGGGCTAATAATTCACCCCTCCACTTT.

The sample holds many counts of this clonotype. The chain employs TRBV15 and TRBJ2-2; possibly TRBD1 for D (6 bases). Germline CDR1 LNHNV, CDR2 YYDKDF (reference sequence). V was clipped by 3 bases and J by 7 bases, with 18 bases between them. The CDR3 sequence is 16 residues long. CDR3 protein: CATSSAGKGVVGELFF. The CDR3 nucleotides read TGTGCCACCAGCAGCGCCGGGAAGGGGGTAGTCGGGGAGCTGTTTTTT.

This chain links TRBV6-2 or TRBV6-3 with TRBJ2-2; 7 bases map to TRBD1. The CDR3 has 15 amino acids. Losses at the gene ends were 4 bases for V and 3 bases for J; bases not matched to a gene: 5. Germline assignment: CDR1 MNHEY and CDR2 SVGEGT. As DNA, the CDR3 is TGTGCCAGCAGTTCTGGGACAGAGCACACCGGGGAGCTGTTTTTT. Amino acids: CASSSGTEHTGELFF.

The rearrangement joins TRBV11-2 to TRBJ1-5, with a tentative D call TRBD1 (6 bases). Trimming pared 1 base from V and 13 bases from J, leaving 17 bases between. From germline, CDR1 is SGHAT and CDR2 FQNNGV. This CDR3 spans 14 amino acids. CDR3 nucleotide sequence: TGTGCCAGCAGCTTAGGCGGGGGCCTAGGGGAGCAGCATTTT. This translates into CASSLGGGLGEQHF. Drawing the rest from reference TRBV11-2 and TRBJ1-5, the complete variable domain is EAGVAQSPRYKIIEKRQSVAFWCNPISGHATLYWYQQILGQGPKLLIQFQNNGVVDDSQLPKDRFSAERLKGVDSTLKIQPAKLEDSAVYLCASSLGGGLGEQHFGDGTRLSIL.

This chain joins TRBV29-1 and TRBJ1-2, with 8 nucleotides matching TRBD1. Trimming at V came to 4 bases and at J to 0 bases, leaving 7 bases not matched to a gene. Germline V CDR1 and CDR2: SQVTM, ANQGSEA. The CDR3 runs to 15 residues. CDR3 in amino acids: CSVGGQGLANYGYTF. CDR3 nucleotides: TGCAGCGTTGGTGGACAGGGCCTAGCTAACTATGGCTACACCTTC.

V is TRBV2 and J is TRBJ1-5; 9 bases match TRBD1. The ends lost 7 bases at V and 1 base at J; junction bases unmatched: 5. Germline CDR1 reads SNHLY; CDR2 reads FYNNEI. The CDR3 has 15 residues. CDR3 coding DNA: TGTGCCAGCATGGGACAGGGTGGGAGCAATCAGCCCCAGCATTTT. Its translation: CASMGQGGSNQPQHF.

Note on this clonotype: The CDR3 end shows no conserved phenylalanine or tryptophan, and so a read error is likely. The V call is TRBV10-3, the J call TRBJ1-6; TRBD1 matches 7 bases. Germline assignment: CDR1 ENHRY and CDR2 SYGVKD. After removal of 0 bases from V and 10 bases from J, the junction contained 6 bases not matched to a gene. The CDR3 runs to 15 residues. CDR3 amino acids: CAISESPTGRSPLHL. CDR3 in DNA: TGTGCCATCAGTGAGTCCCCGACAGGGCGCTCACCCCTCCACCTT.